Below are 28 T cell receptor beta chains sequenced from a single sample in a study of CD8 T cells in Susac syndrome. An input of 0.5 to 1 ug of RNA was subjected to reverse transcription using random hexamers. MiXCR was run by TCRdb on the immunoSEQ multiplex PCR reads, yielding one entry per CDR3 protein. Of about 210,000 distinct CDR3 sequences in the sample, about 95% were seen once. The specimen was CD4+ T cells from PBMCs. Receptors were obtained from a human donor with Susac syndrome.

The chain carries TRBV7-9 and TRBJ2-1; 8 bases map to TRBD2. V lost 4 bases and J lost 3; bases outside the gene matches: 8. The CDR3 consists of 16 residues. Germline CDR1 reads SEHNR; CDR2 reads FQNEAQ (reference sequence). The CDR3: CASSWAFRGGYNEQFF. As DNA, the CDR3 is TGTGCCAGCAGCTGGGCCTTCCGGGGGGGCTACAATGAGCAGTTCTTC.

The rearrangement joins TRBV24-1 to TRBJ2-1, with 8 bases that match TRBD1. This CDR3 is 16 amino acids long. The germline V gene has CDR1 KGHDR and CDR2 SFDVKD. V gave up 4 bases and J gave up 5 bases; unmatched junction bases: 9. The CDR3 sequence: CATSDPGQGLDNEQFF. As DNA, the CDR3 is TGTGCCACCAGTGACCCTGGACAGGGTCTAGACAATGAGCAGTTCTTC.

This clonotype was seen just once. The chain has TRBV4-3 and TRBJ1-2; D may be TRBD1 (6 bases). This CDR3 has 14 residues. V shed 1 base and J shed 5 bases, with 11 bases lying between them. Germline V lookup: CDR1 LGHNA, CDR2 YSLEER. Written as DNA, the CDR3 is TGCGCCAGCAGCCAAGGAACAGGGTCATATGGCTACACCTTC. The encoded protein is CASSQGTGSYGYTF.

The CDR3 DNA is TGTGCCAGCAGCGTGCTATGGGGGACTGAAGCTTTCTTT. Translating gives CASSVLWGTEAFF. The rearrangement uses TRBV9 and TRBJ1-1; TRBD1 might be the D (5 bases). CDR3 length: 13 amino acids. Germline-derived CDR1 and CDR2 are SGDLS and YYNGEE. Trimming cost V 2 bases and J 5 bases, with 10 bases left between them.

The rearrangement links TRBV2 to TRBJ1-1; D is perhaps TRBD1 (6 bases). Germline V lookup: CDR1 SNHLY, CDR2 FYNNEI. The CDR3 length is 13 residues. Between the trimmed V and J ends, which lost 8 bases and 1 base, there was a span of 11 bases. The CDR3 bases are TGTGCCAGCCACAGGGAAGCGAACACTGAAGCTTTCTTT. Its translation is CASHREANTEAFF.

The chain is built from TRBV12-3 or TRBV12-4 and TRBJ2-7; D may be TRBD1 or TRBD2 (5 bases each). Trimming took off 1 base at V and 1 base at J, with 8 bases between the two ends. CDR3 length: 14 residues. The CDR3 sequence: CASSLEGRSYEQYF. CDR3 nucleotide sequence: TGTGCCAGCAGTTTAGAGGGACGGTCCTACGAGCAGTACTTC.

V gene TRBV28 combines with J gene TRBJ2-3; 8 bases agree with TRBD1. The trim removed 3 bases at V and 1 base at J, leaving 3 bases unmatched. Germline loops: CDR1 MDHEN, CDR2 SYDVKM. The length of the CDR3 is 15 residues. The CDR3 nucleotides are TGTGCCAGCAGTTTCCACAGGGGGGGCACAGATACGCAGTATTTT. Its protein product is CASSFHRGGTDTQYF.

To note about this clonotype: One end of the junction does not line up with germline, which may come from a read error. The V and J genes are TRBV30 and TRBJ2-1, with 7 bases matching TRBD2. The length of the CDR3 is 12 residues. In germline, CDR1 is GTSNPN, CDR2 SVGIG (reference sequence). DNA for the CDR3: TGTACCTGGAGCCCGACTAGCCATGAGCAGTTCTTC. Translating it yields CTWSPTSHEQFF.

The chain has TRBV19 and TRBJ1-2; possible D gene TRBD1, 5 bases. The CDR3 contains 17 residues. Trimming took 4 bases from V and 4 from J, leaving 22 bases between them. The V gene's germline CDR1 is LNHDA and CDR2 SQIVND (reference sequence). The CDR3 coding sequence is TGTGCCAGTAGTACGGACATCCTCAGGGCCTCTAGCTATGGCTACACCTTC. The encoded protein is CASSTDILRASSYGYTF.

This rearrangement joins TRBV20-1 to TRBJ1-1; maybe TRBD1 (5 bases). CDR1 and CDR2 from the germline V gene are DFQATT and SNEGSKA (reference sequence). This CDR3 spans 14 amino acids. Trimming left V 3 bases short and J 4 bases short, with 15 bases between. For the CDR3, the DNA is TGCAGTGCTAGGCAGGGAAGAGGAGGCACTGAAGCTTTCTTT. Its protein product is CSARQGRGGTEAFF.

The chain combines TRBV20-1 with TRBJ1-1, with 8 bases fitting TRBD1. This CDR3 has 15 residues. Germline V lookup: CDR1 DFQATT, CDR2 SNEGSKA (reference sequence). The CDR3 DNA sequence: TGCAGCGCGACAGGGGCCATCTTTACGGACACTGAAGCTTTCTTT. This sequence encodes CSATGAIFTDTEAFF.

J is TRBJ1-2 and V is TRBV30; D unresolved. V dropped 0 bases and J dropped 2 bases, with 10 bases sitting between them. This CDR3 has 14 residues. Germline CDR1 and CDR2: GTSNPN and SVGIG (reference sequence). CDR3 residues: CAWSVFDGNYGYTF. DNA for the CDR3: TGTGCCTGGAGTGTCTTCGACGGGAACTATGGCTACACCTTC.

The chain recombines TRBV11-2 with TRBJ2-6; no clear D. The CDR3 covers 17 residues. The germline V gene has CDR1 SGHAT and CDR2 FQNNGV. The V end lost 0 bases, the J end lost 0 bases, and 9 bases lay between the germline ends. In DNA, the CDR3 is TGTGCCAGCAGCTTAGATGAATTACGCTCTGGGGCCAACGTCCTGACTTTC. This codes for CASSLDELRSGANVLTF.

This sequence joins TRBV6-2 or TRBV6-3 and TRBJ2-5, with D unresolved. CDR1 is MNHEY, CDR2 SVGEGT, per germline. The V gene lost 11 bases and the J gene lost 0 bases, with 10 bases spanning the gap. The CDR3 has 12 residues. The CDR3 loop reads CAESSDQETQYF. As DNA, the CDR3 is TGTGCCGAATCCAGTGACCAAGAGACCCAGTACTTC.

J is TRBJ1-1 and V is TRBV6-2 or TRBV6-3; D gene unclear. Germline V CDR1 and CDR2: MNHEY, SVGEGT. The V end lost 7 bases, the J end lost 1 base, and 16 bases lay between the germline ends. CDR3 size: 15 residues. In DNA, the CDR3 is TGTGCCAGCATTCCCCGGCGGGAGGCGAACACTGAAGCTTTCTTT. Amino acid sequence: CASIPRREANTEAFF.

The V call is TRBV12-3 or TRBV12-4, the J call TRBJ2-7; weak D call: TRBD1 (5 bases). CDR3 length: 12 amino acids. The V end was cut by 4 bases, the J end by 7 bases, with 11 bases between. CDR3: CASSYKGSEQYF. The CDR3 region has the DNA TGTGCCAGCAGTTACAAGGGGTCTGAGCAGTACTTC.

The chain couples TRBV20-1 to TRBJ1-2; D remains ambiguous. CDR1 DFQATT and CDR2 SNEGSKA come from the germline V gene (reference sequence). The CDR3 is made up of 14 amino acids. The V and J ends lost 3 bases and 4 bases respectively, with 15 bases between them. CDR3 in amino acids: CSASPTEGIYGYTF. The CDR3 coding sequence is TGCAGTGCTAGTCCGACGGAAGGAATCTATGGCTACACCTTC.

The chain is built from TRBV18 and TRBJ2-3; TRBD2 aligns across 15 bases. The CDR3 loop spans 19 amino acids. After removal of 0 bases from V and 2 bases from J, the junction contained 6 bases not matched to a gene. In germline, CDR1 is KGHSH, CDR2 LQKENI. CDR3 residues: CASSPPMWTSGGATDTQYF. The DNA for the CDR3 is TGTGCCAGCTCACCACCGATGTGGACTAGCGGGGGGGCCACAGATACGCAGTATTTT. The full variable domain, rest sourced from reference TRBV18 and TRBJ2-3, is NAGVMQNPRHLVRRRGQEARLRCSPMKGHSHVYWYRQLPEEGLKFMVYLQKENIIDESGMPKERFSAEFPKEGPSILRIQQVVRGDSAAYFCASSPPMWTSGGATDTQYFGPGTRLTVL.

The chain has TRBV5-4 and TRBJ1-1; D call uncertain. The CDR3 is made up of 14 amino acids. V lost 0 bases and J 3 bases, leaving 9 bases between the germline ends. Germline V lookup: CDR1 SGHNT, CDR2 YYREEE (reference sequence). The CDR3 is CASSLASTDTEAFF. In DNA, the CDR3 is TGTGCCAGCAGCTTGGCCTCGACCGACACTGAAGCTTTCTTT.

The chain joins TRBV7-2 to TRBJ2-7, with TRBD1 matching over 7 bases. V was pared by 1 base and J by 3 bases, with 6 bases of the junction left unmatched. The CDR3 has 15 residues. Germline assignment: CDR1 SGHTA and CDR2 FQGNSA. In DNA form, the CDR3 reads TGTGCCAGCAGCTTAGTGGCCGGGACAGACTACGAGCAGTACTTC. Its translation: CASSLVAGTDYEQYF. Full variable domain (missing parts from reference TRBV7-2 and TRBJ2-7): GAGVSQSPSNKVTEKGKDVELRCDPISGHTALYWYRQSLGQGLEFLIYFQGNSAPDKSGLPSDRFSAERTGGSVSTLTIQRTQQEDSAVYLCASSLVAGTDYEQYFGPGTRLTVT.

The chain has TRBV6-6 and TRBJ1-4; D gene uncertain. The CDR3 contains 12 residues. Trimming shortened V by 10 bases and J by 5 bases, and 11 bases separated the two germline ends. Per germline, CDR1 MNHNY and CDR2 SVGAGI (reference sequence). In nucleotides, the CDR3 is TGTGCCACCAATGTACAAAATGAAAAACTGTTTTTT. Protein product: CATNVQNEKLFF.

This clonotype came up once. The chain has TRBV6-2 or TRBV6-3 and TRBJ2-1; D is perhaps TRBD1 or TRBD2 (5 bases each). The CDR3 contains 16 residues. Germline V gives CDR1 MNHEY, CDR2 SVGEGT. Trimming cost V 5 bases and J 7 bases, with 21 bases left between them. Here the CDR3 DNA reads TGTGCCAGCAGTCGTTTCGGGGCCTCCTTGGAAAATGAGCAGTTCTTC. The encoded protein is CASSRFGASLENEQFF.

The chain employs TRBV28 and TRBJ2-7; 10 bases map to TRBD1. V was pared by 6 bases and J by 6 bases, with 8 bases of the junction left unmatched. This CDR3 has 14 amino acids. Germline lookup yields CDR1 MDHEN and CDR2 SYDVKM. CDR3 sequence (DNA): TGTGCCAGCAGGCGACCGGGACAGGGGCCCGAGCAGTACTTC. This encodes CASRRPGQGPEQYF. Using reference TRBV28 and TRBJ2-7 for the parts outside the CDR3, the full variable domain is DVKVTQSSRYLVKRTGEKVFLECVQDMDHENMFWYRQDPGLGLRLIYFSYDVKMKEKGDIPEGYSVSREKKERFSLILESASTNQTSMYLCASRRPGQGPEQYFGPGTRLTVT.

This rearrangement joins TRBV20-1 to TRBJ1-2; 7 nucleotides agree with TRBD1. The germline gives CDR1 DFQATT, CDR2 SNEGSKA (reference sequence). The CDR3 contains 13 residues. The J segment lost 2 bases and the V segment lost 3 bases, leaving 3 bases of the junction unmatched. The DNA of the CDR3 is TGCAGTGCTAGTTTACAGGGGAACTATGGCTACACCTTC. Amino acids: CSASLQGNYGYTF.

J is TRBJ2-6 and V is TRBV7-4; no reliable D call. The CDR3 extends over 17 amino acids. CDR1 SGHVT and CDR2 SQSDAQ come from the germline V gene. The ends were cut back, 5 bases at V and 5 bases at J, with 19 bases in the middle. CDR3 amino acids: CASSTKASQSRANVLTF. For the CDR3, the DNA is TGTGCCAGCAGCACAAAAGCCTCACAAAGTCGGGCCAACGTCCTGACTTTC.

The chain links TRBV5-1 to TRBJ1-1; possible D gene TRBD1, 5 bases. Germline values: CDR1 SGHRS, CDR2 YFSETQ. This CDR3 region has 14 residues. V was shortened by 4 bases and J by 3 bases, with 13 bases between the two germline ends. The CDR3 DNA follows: TGCGCCAGCAGCCGGGGCGCGGGGGACACTGAAGCTTTCTTT. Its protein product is CASSRGAGDTEAFF.

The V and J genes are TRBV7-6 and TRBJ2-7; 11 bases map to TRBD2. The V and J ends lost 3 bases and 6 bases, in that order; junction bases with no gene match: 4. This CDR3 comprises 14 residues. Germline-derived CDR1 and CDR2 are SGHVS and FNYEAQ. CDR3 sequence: CASSFSGGAPEQYF. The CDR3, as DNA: TGTGCCAGCAGCTTTAGCGGGGGGGCCCCCGAGCAGTACTTC.

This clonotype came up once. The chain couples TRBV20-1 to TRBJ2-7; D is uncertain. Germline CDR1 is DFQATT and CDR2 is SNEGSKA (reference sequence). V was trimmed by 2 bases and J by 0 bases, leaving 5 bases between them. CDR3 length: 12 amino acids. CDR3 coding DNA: TGCAGTGCTAGATATGACTCCTACGAGCAGTACTTC. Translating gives CSARYDSYEQYF.